The entry below describes one T cell receptor beta chain. Its antigen is undetermined. A junction end diverges from the germline sequence, so it may reflect a read error. The data are from a study of CD8+ T cells in alopecia areata. Across the whole study: Tofacitinib therapy lasting 6 to 18 months was followed by 6 months off drug. General observations from the study: One nonresponder leaves baseline CD8+ expansion's link to response uncertain. When scalp samples are sequenced, resident alphabeta T cells of normal skin are also captured. Throughout tofacitinib, many expanded lesional clones continued to persist in scalp and blood.

Treatment described: oral pan-JAK inhibitor, 5-10 mg twice daily. In germline, CDR1 is GTSNPN, CDR2 SVGIG (reference sequence). The CDR3 spans 13 residues. The sequencing template was cDNA reverse transcribed from extracted RNA. Sequenced by immunoSEQ multiplex PCR; TCRdb stores in-frame clones only, minus some. This sample carries about 200,000 clones, about 60% of them seen once, and the ten largest clones take approximately 3.4%. The sequence came from a human donor with alopecia areata. The chain recombines TRBV30 with TRBJ2-5, with D perhaps TRBD1 or TRBD2 (5 bases each). This sample comprised CD4+ T cells sorted from blood, obtained at week 4, from a patient treated with tofacitinib. The chain's CDR3 is CAGSNWGRETQYF. The CDR3 bases are TGTGCCGGGAGTAACTGGGGCCGGGAGACCCAGTACTTC.